The clone carrying this T cell receptor (beta chain) was detected only a few times. Its specificity is unknown. The entry originates in a study of cytomegalovirus exposure and HLA in healthy donors. About the research overall: When fewer than 500 donors were genotyped, roughly 82% of them were found to fall in the Caucasian-associated ancestry cluster. Study-level results: Confirmation was obtained in vitro that a few CMV-associated chains are specific for CMV antigens.

PCR involved 60 Vbeta and 13 Jbeta primers. Sequenced by immunoSEQ multiplex PCR; TCRdb stores in-frame clones only, minus some. Altogether over 55,000 clones are present, about 87% being singletons, with the ten largest covering roughly 1.4%. CDR3 size: 15 residues. The germline V gene has CDR1 MNHNS and CDR2 SASEGT. The ends were cut back, 2 bases at V and 1 base at J, with 8 bases in the middle. Sequences were obtained from PBMCs. The receptor comes from a man between 18 and 35 years old in good health and CMV-seronegative. The rearrangement uses TRBV6-1 and TRBJ2-2; D remains unclear. CDR3 in DNA: TGTGCCAGCAGTGAATACCCAGGGAACACCGGGGAGCTGTTTTTT. Translated, it gives CASSEYPGNTGELFF.